One and the same sample provided the 10 T cell receptor beta chains below, sequenced in a study of early T cells in non-severe SARS-CoV-2 infection. TCRdb reprocessed the 5' RACE reads with MiXCR, giving one entry per CDR3 protein. The data show fewer than 100,000 distinct CDR3 sequences, with 8.5% to 10% seen just once and 4.8% held by the top ten. Sequenced: whole blood. The receptors come from an adult who was a healthcare worker with PCR-confirmed SARS-CoV-2 infection or an uninfected control (not recorded which).

This clonotype was counted at least ten times. This chain uses TRBV28 with TRBJ2-7; 9 nucleotides match TRBD1. Trimming cost V 4 bases and J 3 bases; bases outside gene matches: 13. The CDR3 runs 17 residues. The germline CDR1 and CDR2 sequences are MDHEN and SYDVKM. CDR3 protein: CASSSEGRDRANYEQYF. The CDR3 DNA is TGTGCCAGCAGTTCCGAGGGAAGGGACAGGGCAAACTACGAGCAGTACTTC.

This clonotype was detected ten times or more. The genes are TRBV28 and TRBJ2-1, with TRBD1 identical over 9 bases. V was clipped by 7 bases and J by 4 bases; unmatched bases: 11. This CDR3 has 16 residues. Germline loops: CDR1 MDHEN, CDR2 SYDVKM. CDR3 loop: CASTPPGTGRYNEQFF. The CDR3 bases are TGTGCCAGCACCCCTCCTGGGACAGGGAGATACAATGAGCAGTTCTTC.

With regard to this clonotype: At one end the junction does not follow the germline gene, possibly because of a read error. The chain combines TRBV10-2 with TRBJ2-3, with 7 bases that match TRBD1. Germline CDR1 reads WSHSY; CDR2 reads SAAADI. There are 14 residues in the CDR3. The CDR3 spells CASSESGGADTQFF. In nucleotides, the CDR3 is TGCGCCAGCAGTGAGTCAGGGGGCGCAGATACGCAGTTTTTT.

This clonotype was recorded a few times. The chain joins TRBV28 to TRBJ2-1, with 9 positions matching TRBD2. In germline, CDR1 is MDHEN, CDR2 SYDVKM. J was trimmed by 4 bases and V by 6 bases; bases with no gene match: 7. This CDR3 is built from 15 residues. The CDR3 is CASSPTSGLYNEQFF. The CDR3 nucleotides are TGTGCCAGCAGCCCAACTAGCGGGCTATACAATGAGCAGTTCTTC.

This clonotype was picked up many times. The gene calls are TRBV12-3 or TRBV12-4 and TRBJ2-7; 10 positions agree with TRBD1. The CDR3 covers 16 residues. Germline trimming cut 4 bases from V and 6 bases from J; bases unmatched to any gene: 12. DNA for the CDR3: TGTGCCAGCAGTTCCTCCGGGACAGGGGCAAGGGGCGAGCAGTACTTC. Its translation: CASSSSGTGARGEQYF.

The chain joins TRBV20-1 to TRBJ2-1, with 9 bases identical to TRBD2. This CDR3 is 13 amino acids long. The ends lost 5 bases at V and 9 bases at J; junction bases unmatched: 8. Germline V CDR1 and CDR2: DFQATT, SNEGSKA (reference sequence). CDR3 DNA sequence: TGCAGTGCTTTAGCGGGAGCCCCCCGTGAGCAGTTCTTC. The encoded protein is CSALAGAPREQFF.

There are a few counts of this clonotype. CDR3 loop: CSVSPLGVPGNEQFF. CDR3 coding DNA: TGCAGCGTAAGCCCCCTGGGGGTGCCGGGCAATGAGCAGTTCTTC. The chain is built from TRBV29-1 and TRBJ2-1; either TRBD1 or TRBD2 may supply D (5 bases each). Between the trimmed V and J ends, which lost 6 bases and 6 bases, there was a span of 21 bases. Looked up from germline, CDR1 is SQVTM and CDR2 is ANQGSEA. The CDR3 totals 15 residues.

In its sample, this clonotype was seen many times. The V and J genes are TRBV27 and TRBJ2-1, with 9 bases identical to TRBD2. CDR3 length: 17 residues. After removal of 5 bases from V and 6 bases from J, the junction contained 14 bases not matched to a gene. From germline, CDR1 is MNHEY and CDR2 SMNVEV (reference sequence). The CDR3, as DNA: TGTGCCAGCAGTCCGCTCGGAATAGCGGGAGAAGGCAATGAGCAGTTCTTC. It encodes CASSPLGIAGEGNEQFF.

The sample holds many counts of this clonotype. The chain couples TRBV7-8 to TRBJ2-7; 7 bases map to TRBD2. This CDR3 contains 15 residues. Germline CDR1 SGHVS, CDR2 FQNEAQ. The junction had 11 bases not matched to a gene; V was cut back by 2 bases and J by 7 bases. The CDR3 here is CASSLYGGGPREQYF. Written as DNA, the CDR3 is TGTGCCAGCAGCTTATACGGGGGAGGGCCGAGGGAGCAGTACTTC.

This clonotype was recorded at least ten times. The V call is TRBV29-1, the J call TRBJ2-2; D is unclear. Trimming left V 2 bases short and J 5 bases short, with 6 bases between. In germline, CDR1 is SQVTM, CDR2 ANQGSEA. The CDR3 runs to 12 residues. Here the CDR3 reads CSVESGTGELFF. The CDR3, as DNA: TGCAGCGTTGAATCAGGAACCGGGGAGCTGTTTTTT.